A single sample is the source of the 12 T cell receptor beta chains below, sequenced in a study of CD8 T cells in ankylosing spondylitis. TCRdb re-called the 5' RACE reads with MiXCR, one entry per CDR3 protein. In the table there are some 270,000 distinct CDR3 sequences, roughly a third of which are singletons. Input material: blood, either unsorted or a sorted T cell fraction (not recorded which). These receptor sequences come from a male donor with ankylosing spondylitis or in good health (not recorded which).

This chain links TRBV29-1 with TRBJ1-2; no reliable D call. The CDR3 extends over 12 amino acids. Per germline, CDR1 SQVTM and CDR2 ANQGSEA. The CDR3 DNA sequence: TGCACCGTAAGGACTGTCTCCTATGGCTACACCTTC. Residues: CTVRTVSYGYTF.

In its sample, this clonotype was seen a few times. The chain links TRBV7-9 to TRBJ1-5; the D gene is possibly TRBD1 (5 bases). CDR1 SEHNR and CDR2 FQNEAQ come from the germline V gene (reference sequence). This CDR3 spans 15 amino acids. V was cut by 4 bases and J by 0 bases, with 10 bases left in between. The CDR3: CASSSGTDSNQPQHF. Here the CDR3 DNA reads TGTGCCAGCAGCTCCGGGACGGATAGCAATCAGCCCCAGCATTTT.

This rearrangement joins TRBV3-1 to TRBJ1-4, with D tentatively TRBD1 (5 bases). The germline CDR1 and CDR2 sequences are LGHDT and YNNKEL (reference sequence). The CDR3 sequence is 14 residues long. The V gene lost 6 bases and the J gene lost 1 base, with 9 bases spanning the gap. The CDR3 sequence: CASRRQRTNEKLFF. CDR3 coding DNA: TGTGCCAGCAGACGACAGAGAACTAATGAAAAACTGTTTTTT.

This clonotype has just a few counts. The chain has TRBV20-1 and TRBJ1-2, with 8 bases that match TRBD1. The CDR3 extends over 13 amino acids. J lost 1 base, V lost 8 bases, and 6 bases had no gene match. The germline V gene encodes CDR1 DFQATT and CDR2 SNEGSKA (reference sequence). The CDR3 region is CSIYRGINYGYTF. The CDR3 DNA reads as TGCAGTATCTACAGGGGGATTAACTATGGCTACACCTTC.

The chain has TRBV7-9 and TRBJ1-3; no definite D call. V was pared by 5 bases and J by 0 bases, with 14 bases between. This CDR3 region has 16 residues. CDR1 SEHNR and CDR2 FQNEAQ come from the germline V gene (reference sequence). The CDR3 sequence: CASSPQLRASGNTIYF. The CDR3 DNA reads as TGTGCCAGCAGCCCCCAGCTCCGGGCCTCTGGAAACACCATATATTTT.

V and J are TRBV4-1 and TRBJ1-4; a possible D gene is TRBD1 (5 bases). Germline-derived CDR1 and CDR2 are MGHRA and YSYEKL. This CDR3 contains 19 residues. Trimming took off 2 bases at V and 0 bases at J, with 19 bases between the two ends. CDR3 sequence: CASSQRGLRAGATNEKLFF. In DNA, the CDR3 is TGCGCCAGCAGCCAAAGGGGTTTGAGAGCCGGAGCAACTAATGAAAAACTGTTTTTT.

The chain uses TRBV3-1 and TRBJ2-1; the D gene is possibly TRBD1 (5 bases). Germline V gives CDR1 LGHDT, CDR2 YNNKEL (reference sequence). The V end was cut by 1 base, the J end by 10 bases, with 11 bases between. The CDR3 loop spans 13 amino acids. The CDR3 coding sequence is TGTGCCAGCAGCCAAGGGACGAGACAGGAGCAGTTCTTC. As protein: CASSQGTRQEQFF.

This clonotype came up a few times. V is TRBV6-1 and J is TRBJ1-5; the D is unclear. Germline V gives CDR1 MNHNS, CDR2 SASEGT. The CDR3 is 13 amino acids. V lost 4 bases to trimming and J lost 6 bases, with 10 bases between them. As DNA, the CDR3 is TGTGCCAGCAGTGGACCACGGAGTCAGCCCCAGCATTTT. It yields the protein CASSGPRSQPQHF.

In its sample, this clonotype was seen a few times. The chain carries TRBV5-6 and TRBJ2-3, with 11 bases that match TRBD2. Losses at the gene ends were 3 bases for V and 2 bases for J; bases not matched to a gene: 5. Germline CDR1 SGHDT, CDR2 YYEEEE. The CDR3 has 16 residues. The CDR3, as DNA: TGTGCCAGCAGCTCTCTAGCGGGGGGTCACACAGATACGCAGTATTTT. Residues: CASSSLAGGHTDTQYF. The whole variable domain, filled in from reference TRBV5-6 and TRBJ2-3, reads DAGVTQSPTHLIKTRGQQVTLRCSPKSGHDTVSWYQQALGQGPQFIFQYYEEEERQRGNFPDRFSGHQFPNYSSELNVNALLLGDSALYLCASSSLAGGHTDTQYFGPGTRLTVL.

The chain joins TRBV12-3 or TRBV12-4 to TRBJ2-5, with 8 bases matching TRBD2. CDR3 length equals 16 residues. V was clipped by 7 bases and J by 1 base; unmatched bases: 11. The CDR3 bases are TGTGCCAGCACCGAACCGGGACTAGTGGGCCAAGAGACCCAGTACTTC. This gives the protein CASTEPGLVGQETQYF.

The chain uses TRBV7-9 and TRBJ2-3; D not resolved. The CDR3 has 15 residues. Germline V gene lookup returns CDR1 SEHNR and CDR2 FQNEAQ (reference sequence). V lost 5 bases, J lost 0 bases, and 12 bases lay in between. CDR3 in amino acids: CASSPSYGSTDTQYF. DNA of the CDR3: TGTGCCAGCAGCCCATCTTATGGGAGCACAGATACGCAGTATTTT.

This clonotype was counted only a few times. At one end the junction does not follow the germline gene, possibly because of a read error. The chain recombines TRBV9 with TRBJ2-7; 9 nucleotides align to TRBD2. The CDR3 consists of 12 residues. CDR1 SGDLS and CDR2 YYNGEE come from the germline V gene. CDR3 amino acids: CASSGSSYEQYF. The CDR3 bases are TGTGCCAGTAGCGGGAGCTCCTACGAGCAGTACTTC.